The clone carrying this T cell receptor (beta chain) showed up many times. This entry comes from a study of human T cells and chemical hapten exposure. V lost 4 bases, J lost 2 bases, and 13 bases lay in between. The CDR3 is made up of 14 amino acids. Germline assignment: CDR1 SGDLS and CDR2 YYNGEE. MiXCR, applied by TCRdb to the RACE reads, yields one record per CDR3 protein. The sample yields some 65,000 distinct CDR3 sequences, approximately 6.5% seen once. Time point given: healthy volunteer bleed at 6 weeks. Total RNA came from unfractionated whole blood. The V gene is TRBV9, the J gene TRBJ2-7; no definite D call. This clonotype was obtained from a female donor in good health. Some clones in this sample may be carry-over from other donors' samples. Source material: whole blood. CDR3 residues: CASSPQNDAYEQYF. The CDR3, as DNA: TGTGCCAGCAGCCCCCAGAATGATGCCTACGAGCAGTACTTC.